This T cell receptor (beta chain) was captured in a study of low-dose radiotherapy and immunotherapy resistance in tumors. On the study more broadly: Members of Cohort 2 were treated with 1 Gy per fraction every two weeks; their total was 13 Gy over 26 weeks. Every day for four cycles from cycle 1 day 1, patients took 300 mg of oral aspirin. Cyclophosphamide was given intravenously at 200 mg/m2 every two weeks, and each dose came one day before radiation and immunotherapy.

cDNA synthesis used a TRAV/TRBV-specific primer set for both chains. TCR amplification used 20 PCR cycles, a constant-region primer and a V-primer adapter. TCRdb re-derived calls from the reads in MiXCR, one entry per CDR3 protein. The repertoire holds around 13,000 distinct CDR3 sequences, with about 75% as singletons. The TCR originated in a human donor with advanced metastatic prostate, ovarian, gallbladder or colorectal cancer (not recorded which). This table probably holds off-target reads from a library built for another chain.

CDR3 sequence (DNA): TGTGCCAGCAGCTTAGTATCGGGCTCAACGTTAGATACGCAGTATTTT. Its protein is CASSLVSGSTLDTQYF. This chain joins TRBV11-2 and TRBJ2-3; D is ambiguous. The CDR3 runs 16 residues. Trimming took off 1 base at V and 5 bases at J, with 16 bases between the two ends. Germline V gene data show CDR1 as SGHAT and CDR2 as FQNNGV.